The 9 T cell receptor beta chains listed next were all sequenced from one sample in a study of identical twins. TCRdb processed the 5' RACE reads anew with MiXCR; each CDR3 protein has one entry. The repertoire holds 200,000 to 300,000 distinct CDR3 sequences, with 10% as singletons. Sequencing was performed on memory T cells sorted from blood. These receptor sequences come from a man aged 50 to 59 in good health.

This clonotype was recorded at least ten times. The chain recombines TRBV11-2 with TRBJ2-2; 7 bases are a match to TRBD1. V lost 0 bases, J lost 3 bases, and 16 bases stayed unmatched. The CDR3 length is 20 residues. CDR1 and CDR2 from the germline V gene are SGHAT and FQNNGV. The CDR3, as DNA: TGTGCCAGCAGCTTAGATTGGGCTACGACAGGGTTCGGGGACACCGGGGAGCTGTTTTTT. Protein product: CASSLDWATTGFGDTGELFF. Filled out from reference TRBV11-2 and TRBJ2-2, the complete variable domain reads EAGVAQSPRYKIIEKRQSVAFWCNPISGHATLYWYQQILGQGPKLLIQFQNNGVVDDSQLPKDRFSAERLKGVDSTLKIQPAKLEDSAVYLCASSLDWATTGFGDTGELFFGEGSRLTVL.

V and J are TRBV6-1 and TRBJ2-7; 8 bases map to TRBD2. This CDR3 has 14 residues. Germline lookup yields CDR1 MNHNS and CDR2 SASEGT. Trimming at V came to 3 bases and at J to 0 bases, leaving 1 base not matched to a gene. The CDR3 nucleotides are TGTGCCAGCAGTGACCGGGGGGGCTCCTACGAGCAGTACTTC. Residues: CASSDRGGSYEQYF.

The chain couples TRBV6-2 or TRBV6-3 to TRBJ2-3, with a weak D call TRBD1 (6 bases). This CDR3 has 16 amino acids. The V gene's germline CDR1 is MNHEY and CDR2 SVGEGT. V dropped 4 bases and J dropped 0 bases, with 14 bases sitting between them. CDR3 protein: CASSFPTGKSTDTQYF. In nucleotides, the CDR3 is TGTGCCAGCAGTTTCCCGACAGGCAAAAGCACAGATACGCAGTATTTT.

The chain couples TRBV7-2 to TRBJ1-4; 8 positions agree with TRBD1. The V segment lost 5 bases and the J segment 10 bases; nucleotides outside the gene matches: 6. The CDR3 has 13 amino acids. Germline V CDR1 and CDR2: SGHTA, FQGNSA. CDR3 region: CASSTDRDGKLFF. CDR3 nucleotides: TGTGCCAGCAGCACGGACAGGGACGGAAAACTGTTTTTT.

The sample holds many counts of this clonotype. This rearrangement joins TRBV20-1 to TRBJ2-3; 7 bases fit TRBD1. The germline V gene encodes CDR1 DFQATT and CDR2 SNEGSKA (reference sequence). The CDR3 sequence is 16 residues long. V was pared by 0 bases and J by 1 base, with 7 bases of the junction left unmatched. CDR3 in DNA: TGCAGTGCTAGAGATCCCGCAGGGGGACGCACAGATACGCAGTATTTT. It codes for CSARDPAGGRTDTQYF.

V and J are TRBV7-9 and TRBJ2-3; D unresolved. Trimming took off 5 bases at V and 0 bases at J, with 6 bases between the two ends. The CDR3 is 13 residues long. Germline CDR1 SEHNR, CDR2 FQNEAQ (reference sequence). The CDR3 DNA is TGTGCCAGCAGCCGAGCCAGCACAGATACGCAGTATTTT. Protein product: CASSRASTDTQYF. The variable domain in full, with the rest retrieved from reference TRBV7-9 and TRBJ2-3, is DTGVSQNPRHKITKRGQNVTFRCDPISEHNRLYWYRQTLGQGPEFLTYFQNEAQLEKSRLLSDRFSAERPKGSFSTLEIQRTEQGDSAMYLCASSRASTDTQYFGPGTRLTVL.

This chain links TRBV20-1 with TRBJ2-3; no firm D call. Germline values: CDR1 DFQATT, CDR2 SNEGSKA (reference sequence). The CDR3 consists of 17 residues. The V end was cut by 0 bases, the J end by 0 bases, with 16 bases between. This chain's CDR3 is CSARDFATPGSTDTQYF. The CDR3 DNA sequence: TGCAGTGCTAGAGATTTTGCCACCCCTGGTAGCACAGATACGCAGTATTTT.

In this sample, this clonotype turned up a few times. This rearrangement joins TRBV12-3 or TRBV12-4 to TRBJ1-2; no definite D call. The V gene lost 3 bases and the J gene lost 2 bases, with 16 bases spanning the gap. CDR3 length: 16 amino acids. CDR3 in amino acids: CASSLGSGPENYGYTF. The CDR3 nucleotides are TGTGCCAGCAGTTTGGGCTCGGGCCCCGAAAACTATGGCTACACCTTC.

This clonotype has at least ten counts. The genes are TRBV12-3 or TRBV12-4 and TRBJ1-1; the D is unclear. The length of the CDR3 is 14 residues. Trimming pared 3 bases from V and 0 bases from J, leaving 8 bases between. CDR3 nucleotides: TGTGCCAGCAGTTTTTCCCGGGTGAACACTGAAGCTTTCTTT. It is translated as CASSFSRVNTEAFF.